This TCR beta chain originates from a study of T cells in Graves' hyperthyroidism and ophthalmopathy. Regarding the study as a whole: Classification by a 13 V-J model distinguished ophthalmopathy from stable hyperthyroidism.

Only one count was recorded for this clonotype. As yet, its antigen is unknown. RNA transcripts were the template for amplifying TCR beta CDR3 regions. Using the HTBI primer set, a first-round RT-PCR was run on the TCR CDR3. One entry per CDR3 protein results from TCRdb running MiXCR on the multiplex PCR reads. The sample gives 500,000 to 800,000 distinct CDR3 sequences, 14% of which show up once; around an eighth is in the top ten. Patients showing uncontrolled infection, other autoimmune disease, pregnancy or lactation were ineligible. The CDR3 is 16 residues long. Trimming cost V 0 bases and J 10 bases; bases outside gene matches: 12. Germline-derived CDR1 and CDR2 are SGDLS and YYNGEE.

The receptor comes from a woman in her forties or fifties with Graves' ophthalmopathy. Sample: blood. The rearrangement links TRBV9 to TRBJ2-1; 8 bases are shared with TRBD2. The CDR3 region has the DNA TGTGCCAGCAGCGTAGGGTGGGGCGGGAGGCCTTACGAGCAGTTCTTC. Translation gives CASSVGWGGRPYEQFF.